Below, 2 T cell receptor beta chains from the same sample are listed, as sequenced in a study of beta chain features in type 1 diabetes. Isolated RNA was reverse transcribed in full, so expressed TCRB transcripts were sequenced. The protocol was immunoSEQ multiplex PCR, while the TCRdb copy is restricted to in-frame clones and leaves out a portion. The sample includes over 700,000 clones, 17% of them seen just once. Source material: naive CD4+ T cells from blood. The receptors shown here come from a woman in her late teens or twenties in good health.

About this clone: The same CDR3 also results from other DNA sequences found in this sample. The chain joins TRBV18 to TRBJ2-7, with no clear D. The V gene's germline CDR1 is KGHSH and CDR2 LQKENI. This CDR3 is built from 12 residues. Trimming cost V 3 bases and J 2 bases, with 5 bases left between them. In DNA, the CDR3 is TGTGCCAGCTCACCTGGGACCTACGAGCAGTACTTC. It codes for CASSPGTYEQYF. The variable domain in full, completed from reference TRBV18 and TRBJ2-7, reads NAGVMQNPRHLVRRRGQEARLRCSPMKGHSHVYWYRQLPEEGLKFMVYLQKENIIDESGMPKERFSAEFPKEGPSILRIQQVVRGDSAAYFCASSPGTYEQYFGPGTRLTVT.

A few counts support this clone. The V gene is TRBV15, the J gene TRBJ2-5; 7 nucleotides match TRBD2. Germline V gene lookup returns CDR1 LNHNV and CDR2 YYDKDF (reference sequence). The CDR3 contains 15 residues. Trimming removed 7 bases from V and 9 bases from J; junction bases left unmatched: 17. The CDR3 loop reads CATTSTSAPREAQYF. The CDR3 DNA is TGTGCCACCACCTCAACTAGTGCTCCTCGGGAGGCCCAGTACTTC.